These 27 T cell receptor beta chains originate from one sample sequenced in a study of regulatory T cells in long-lasting Graves disease. iRepertoire HTBI primers and Arm-PCR of CDR3 regions built TCR beta libraries. TCRdb called the multiplex PCR reads again in MiXCR, with one record for every CDR3 protein. Here the sample spans about 440,000 distinct CDR3 sequences, around 17% being singletons. Time point specified: newly diagnosed GD, antithyroid drugs for less than 3 months. The TCR library was prepared using RNA isolated from PBMCs. The data also belong to a second study, concerning T cells in Graves' hyperthyroidism and ophthalmopathy.

Specimen: peripheral blood mononuclear cells (PBMCs), collected at new diagnosis, from a patient treated with antithyroid drugs. These receptors all stem from a young woman with Graves disease.

This clonotype has at least ten counts. The chain couples TRBV12-3 or TRBV12-4 to TRBJ2-3; 16 nucleotides line up with TRBD2. Trimming removed 4 bases from V and 4 bases from J; junction bases left unmatched: 8. The CDR3 totals 18 residues. CDR3 bases: TGTGCCAGCAGTTCAGGGACTAGCGGGAGGGCCGGGGCAGATACGCAGTATTTT. Translating gives CASSSGTSGRAGADTQYF.

The chain employs TRBV6-2 or TRBV6-3 and TRBJ2-1; no reliable D call. Trimming cost V 7 bases and J 5 bases, with 12 bases left between them. This CDR3 region has 13 residues. CDR1 and CDR2 (germline): MNHEY, SVGEGT. CDR3 DNA: TGTGCCAGCACCTCCAGACAAAACAATGAGCAGTTCTTC. It encodes CASTSRQNNEQFF.

This chain joins TRBV25-1 and TRBJ2-7; 9 positions agree with TRBD1. After removal of 3 bases from V and 2 bases from J, the junction contained 5 bases not matched to a gene. This CDR3 has 15 residues. The V gene's germline CDR1 is MGHDK and CDR2 SYGVNS. CDR3 loop: CASSEDRGPPYEQYF. In DNA form, the CDR3 reads TGTGCCAGCAGTGAGGACAGGGGACCCCCCTACGAGCAGTACTTC.

The table lists this clonotype with a few counts. The CDR3 protein is CASGTGGSPLHF. CDR3 in DNA: TGTGCCAGCGGGACAGGGGGTTCACCCCTCCACTTT. The genes are TRBV28 and TRBJ1-6, with 11 positions matching TRBD1. The CDR3 consists of 12 residues. Germline CDR1 MDHEN, CDR2 SYDVKM. V dropped 8 bases and J dropped 9; count of bases not matched to a gene: 0.

The sample holds many counts of this clonotype. V is TRBV20-1 and J is TRBJ2-1; 8 nucleotides match TRBD1. This CDR3 is built from 15 residues. Germline trimming cut 0 bases from V and 4 bases from J; bases unmatched to any gene: 5. Germline loops: CDR1 DFQATT, CDR2 SNEGSKA (reference sequence). CDR3 bases: TGCAGTGCTAGAGATATGGACAGGGTGTACAATGAGCAGTTCTTC. Its protein product is CSARDMDRVYNEQFF.

This clonotype was found a few times. CDR3 protein: CAISEAGDYNEQFF. The CDR3 coding sequence is TGTGCCATCAGTGAAGCGGGAGACTACAATGAGCAGTTCTTC. The V gene is TRBV10-3, the J gene TRBJ2-1; 8 positions match TRBD2. Per the germline V gene, CDR1 is ENHRY and CDR2 is SYGVKD. The CDR3 runs to 14 residues. Trimming at V came to 3 bases and at J to 3 bases, leaving 1 base not matched to a gene.

There are a few counts of this clonotype. This chain uses TRBV7-2 with TRBJ1-5, with a weak D call TRBD1 (6 bases). This CDR3 is built from 17 residues. Germline CDR1 SGHTA, CDR2 FQGNSA. V was trimmed by 4 bases and J by 9 bases, leaving 25 bases between them. The CDR3 DNA sequence: TGTGCCAGCAGCTGGGGGGTCGGGAAAAGGGGGAATTGGCCCCAGCATTTT. It yields the protein CASSWGVGKRGNWPQHF.

This clonotype was detected many times. The chain recombines TRBV27 with TRBJ2-1; TRBD2 is a possible D gene (7 bases). This CDR3 contains 16 residues. Germline CDR1 and CDR2: MNHEY and SMNVEV (reference sequence). V dropped 1 base and J dropped 4 bases, with 14 bases sitting between them. In DNA form, the CDR3 reads TGTGCCAGCAGTTTATTAAAGGGGGAGGGATACAATGAGCAGTTCTTC. It is translated as CASSLLKGEGYNEQFF.

The genes are TRBV4-3 and TRBJ1-1, with a weak D call TRBD1 (5 bases). From germline, CDR1 is LGHNA and CDR2 YSLEER. The CDR3 consists of 15 residues. V was cut by 0 bases and J by 2 bases, with 10 bases left in between. The CDR3 loop is CASSQEPRENTEAFF. The DNA of the CDR3 is TGCGCCAGCAGCCAAGAACCCAGGGAAAACACTGAAGCTTTCTTT.

The rearrangement links TRBV3-1 to TRBJ2-1; perhaps TRBD1 as D (5 bases). CDR3 length: 15 residues. The V gene's germline CDR1 is LGHDT and CDR2 YNNKEL (reference sequence). Trimming took 4 bases from V and 0 from J, leaving 10 bases between them. The CDR3 protein is CASSLGHSSYNEQFF. The CDR3 region has the DNA TGTGCCAGCAGCCTCGGACACAGCTCCTACAATGAGCAGTTCTTC.

Worth noting for this clonotype: A much larger clone differs from this one at a single base, so this may be a read error. Here the CDR3 omits its conserved ending phenylalanine or tryptophan, so a read error is the likely source. This chain connects TRBV30 to TRBJ1-5; 9 bases agree with TRBD1. J lost 7 bases, V lost 1 base, and 2 bases had no gene match. The CDR3 is made up of 13 amino acids. Germline loops: CDR1 GTSNPN, CDR2 SVGIG (reference sequence). CDR3 DNA: TGTGCCTGGAGTGGGGACAGGGCACAGCCCCAGCATTCT. Its translation: CAWSGDRAQPQHS.

In the case of this clonotype: A read error likely explains this, since a far larger clone differs by one base. The chain joins TRBV7-2 to TRBJ2-7, with D unclear. CDR3 size: 11 residues. Germline V gene lookup returns CDR1 SGHTA and CDR2 FQGNSA. CDR3 loop: CASSEYYEQCF. The CDR3 nucleotides read TGTGCCAGCAGCGAATATTACGAGCAGTGCTTC.

This clonotype has at least ten counts. V is TRBV7-3 and J is TRBJ1-5; D is possibly TRBD1 (5 bases). This CDR3 comprises 13 residues. From germline, CDR1 is SGHTA and CDR2 FQGTGA. V was cut by 5 bases and J by 7 bases, with 12 bases left in between. CDR3 loop: CASSAGAGQPQHF. CDR3 bases: TGTGCCAGCAGCGCCGGGGCCGGGCAGCCCCAGCATTTT.

This clonotype was observed a few times. The chain links TRBV18 to TRBJ2-2; D perhaps matches TRBD2 (5 bases). The germline CDR1 and CDR2 sequences are KGHSH and LQKENI. The CDR3 totals 15 residues. V lost 1 base and J lost 6, with 12 bases in between. The CDR3 DNA follows: TGTGCCAGCTCACCACTGCCTTCGGAGGCCGGGGAGCTGTTTTTT. Translated, it gives CASSPLPSEAGELFF. Full variable domain (remainder filled in from reference TRBV18 and TRBJ2-2): NAGVMQNPRHLVRRRGQEARLRCSPMKGHSHVYWYRQLPEEGLKFMVYLQKENIIDESGMPKERFSAEFPKEGPSILRIQQVVRGDSAAYFCASSPLPSEAGELFFGEGSRLTVL.

The table lists this clonotype with many counts. CDR3 loop: CASSLGGTSFETQYF. Written as DNA, the CDR3 is TGTGCCAGCAGCTTAGGGGGAACATCTTTCGAGACCCAGTACTTC. V usage is TRBV7-2 and J usage is TRBJ2-5; no reliable D call. The germline gives CDR1 SGHTA, CDR2 FQGNSA. The CDR3 sequence is 15 residues long. The germline V and J ends were trimmed by 1 base and 5 bases, with 14 bases remaining between them.

There are many counts of this clonotype. V usage is TRBV28 and J usage is TRBJ1-2; the D is unclear. The V end lost 7 bases, the J end lost 7 bases, and 16 bases lay between the germline ends. The CDR3 length is 13 residues. The V gene's germline CDR1 is MDHEN and CDR2 SYDVKM. CDR3 in amino acids: CASKMAAIVGYTF. The CDR3 DNA sequence: TGTGCCAGCAAGATGGCGGCGATTGTTGGCTACACCTTC.

V and J are TRBV3-2 and TRBJ1-5. TRBV3-2 is a pseudogene. The CDR3 contains 14 residues. CDR3: CATIAGNGNQPQHF. CDR3 bases: TGTGCCACCATTGCGGGAAACGGCAATCAGCCCCAGCATTTT.

This clonotype has ten or more counts. The gene calls are TRBV20-1 and TRBJ1-1; maybe TRBD1 (5 bases). Germline V gene lookup returns CDR1 DFQATT and CDR2 SNEGSKA (reference sequence). V was trimmed by 0 bases and J by 7 bases, leaving 12 bases between them. The CDR3 covers 13 residues. CDR3 protein: CSARDDSPNEAFF. Written as DNA, the CDR3 is TGCAGTGCTAGAGATGACAGTCCCAATGAAGCTTTCTTT.

To note about this clonotype: With a much larger clone just one base away, this may be a read error. V and J are TRBV27 and TRBJ2-1; the D gene is possibly TRBD1 (5 bases). V gave up 5 bases and J gave up 3 bases, with 14 bases separating them. This CDR3 is built from 15 residues. Germline V gene data show CDR1 as MNHEY and CDR2 as SMNVEV (reference sequence). CDR3 sequence: CASSPIPDSYNEQFF. The CDR3 bases are TGTGCCAGCAGTCCAATACCTGACAGCTACAATGAGCAGTTCTTC.

The chain is built from TRBV20-1 and TRBJ2-1; TRBD2 agrees at 12 bases. Trimming took 4 bases from V and 7 from J; bases not matched to a gene: 8. The CDR3 has 15 residues. Germline V gives CDR1 DFQATT, CDR2 SNEGSKA (reference sequence). The CDR3 DNA is TGCAGTGCTATGCCGGCTAGCGGGAGGGGTAATGAGCAGTTCTTC. Protein sequence: CSAMPASGRGNEQFF.

The chain employs TRBV20-1 and TRBJ1-5, with 10 bases lining up with TRBD1. Germline V gene lookup returns CDR1 DFQATT and CDR2 SNEGSKA (reference sequence). CDR3 size: 15 residues. With V trimmed by 2 bases and J by 5 bases, 6 bases remained unmatched. The CDR3 DNA sequence: TGCAGTGCTAGAAGGAGGGGGACAGGGGATCAGCCCCAGCATTTT. Translation: CSARRRGTGDQPQHF.

This clonotype was seen a handful of times. The rearrangement links TRBV5-5 to TRBJ1-5; D gene unclear. V lost 4 bases and J lost 0, with 8 bases in between. The CDR3 length is 14 residues. CDR1 is SGHKS, CDR2 YYEKEE, per germline (reference sequence). CDR3 sequence (DNA): TGTGCCAGCAGCGGCACACCTAGCAATCAGCCCCAGCATTTT. Translation gives CASSGTPSNQPQHF.

The table lists this clonotype with many counts. The rearrangement uses TRBV12-3 or TRBV12-4 and TRBJ1-5; tentatively, D is TRBD1 (5 bases). The CDR3 consists of 14 residues. Trimming left V 3 bases short and J 6 bases short, with 12 bases between. The CDR3: CASSLSSRGQPQHF. DNA for the CDR3: TGTGCCAGCAGTTTGTCATCGAGGGGTCAGCCCCAGCATTTT.

This clonotype was counted many times. As DNA, the CDR3 is TGTGCCAGCTCACCGCCGACACGCACCGGGGAGCTGTTTTTT. This encodes CASSPPTRTGELFF. The chain recombines TRBV18 with TRBJ2-2; D is unclear. V lost 3 bases to trimming and J lost 4 bases, with 9 bases between them. There are 14 residues in the CDR3. Germline V gene lookup returns CDR1 KGHSH and CDR2 LQKENI.

The table lists this clonotype with a few counts. This chain links TRBV6-1 with TRBJ2-6, with D unresolved. The V gene's germline CDR1 is MNHNS and CDR2 SASEGT. Trimming removed 8 bases at V and 2 bases at J, with 7 bases between. The CDR3 is made up of 13 amino acids. In DNA, the CDR3 is TGTGCCAGCGGGTCTACTGGGGCCAACGTCCTGACTTTC. Its translation is CASGSTGANVLTF.

The CDR3 sequence is CASSYGGTGRMSGNTIYF. For the CDR3, the DNA is TGTGCCAGCAGTTACGGGGGGACAGGGAGAATGTCTGGAAACACCATATATTTT. The chain employs TRBV6-2 or TRBV6-3 and TRBJ1-3; TRBD1 matches 9 bases. The CDR3 consists of 18 residues. The germline V gene encodes CDR1 MNHEY and CDR2 SVGEGT. With V trimmed by 2 bases and J by 1 base, 9 bases remained unmatched.

This chain connects TRBV7-9 to TRBJ2-1; 8 nucleotides line up with TRBD2. CDR3 length equals 14 residues. The ends lost 2 bases at V and 9 bases at J; junction bases unmatched: 6. Germline V gene lookup returns CDR1 SEHNR and CDR2 FQNEAQ (reference sequence). Here the CDR3 reads CASSLKGLVGEQFF. CDR3 sequence (DNA): TGTGCCAGCAGCTTAAAGGGACTAGTGGGTGAGCAGTTCTTC.